Listed below are T cell receptor beta chains from one sample, sequenced in a study of beta chain features in type 1 diabetes. Profiled with immunoSEQ multiplex PCR; TCRdb holds only in-frame clones, not every one. The data show hundreds of thousands of clones, 11% to 15% seen once. Sequences were obtained from naive CD4+ T cells from blood. The receptors were gathered from a man between 18 and 29 years old with type 1 diabetes. CDR3s include the opening cysteine and the closing phenylalanine or tryptophan. A D gene is named only where the DNA matches it firmly. The size of a clone is reported for some rows only, either as once, few or many, or as a class for expanded clones.

j_call,clone_size,d_call,v_call,cdr3_nt,cdr3_aa
TRBJ1-2,NA,TRBD1,TRBV28,TGTGCCATCGAGGGGGCCTATGGCTACACCTTC,CAIEGAYGYTF
TRBJ1-1,few,NA,TRBV28,TGTGCCAGCAGTTTATACTTGAACACTGAAGCTTTCTTT,CASSLYLNTEAFF
TRBJ2-7,few,NA,TRBV5-1,TGCGCCAGCAGCTTGTATTTCGGGACATCCTACGAGCAGTACTTC,CASSLYFGTSYEQYF
TRBJ1-4,NA,NA,TRBV4-3,TGCGCCAGCAGCCAAGGGGGTTTCAATGAAAAACTGTTTTTT,CASSQGGFNEKLFF
TRBJ2-1,NA,TRBD2,TRBV7-9,TGTGCCAGCAGCTCGGCACGGAGGGAACTAGCGGGGGACAATGAGCAGTTCTTC,CASSSARRELAGDNEQFF
TRBJ1-2,few,TRBD1,TRBV29-1,TGCAGCGCCAGGGACAGGGGAAGCTACACCTTC,CSARDRGSYTF
TRBJ1-2,few,TRBD1,TRBV29-1,TGCAGCGTTGTCGGGACAGACTATGGCTACACCTTC,CSVVGTDYGYTF
TRBJ2-5,NA,NA,TRBV5-6,TGTGCCAGCAGCTTTGAGGAGACCCAGTACTTC,CASSFEETQYF
TRBJ2-7,NA,NA,TRBV9,TGTGCCAGCAGCGTAGAAGCGACAGCCTATCTTCCCTACGAGCAGTACTTC,CASSVEATAYLPYEQYF
TRBJ1-1,NA,TRBD1,TRBV10-3,TGTGCCACCCAGGGGGGACAGATGAACACTGAAGCTTTCTTT,CATQGGQMNTEAFF
TRBJ2-3,few,NA,TRBV29-1,TGCAGCGTTGGGGTTAATACGCAGTATTTT,CSVGVNTQYF
TRBJ1-2,NA,NA,TRBV30,TGTGCCTGGAGCGATCGGACCCTGCTAGGTGGCTACACCTTC,CAWSDRTLLGGYTF
TRBJ1-2,NA,NA,TRBV28,TGTGCCAGCATGGGTAGGAACTCCCACACCTTC,CASMGRNSHTF
TRBJ2-7,NA,NA,TRBV27,TGTGCCAGCAGTTTAAAACCATCGGCGTTGTCCTACGAGCAGTACTTC,CASSLKPSALSYEQYF
TRBJ2-2,NA,NA,TRBV18,TGTGCCAGCTCACCACCCGCAGCCCTGGCCGGGGAGCTGTTTTTT,CASSPPAALAGELFF
TRBJ1-3,NA,TRBD1,TRBV9,TGTGCCAGCAGCGTAAGCTCGGGACAGGGTTCCTCTGGAAACACCATATATTTT,CASSVSSGQGSSGNTIYF
TRBJ2-3,NA,TRBD1,TRBV7-6,TGTGCCAGCAGTCGGGGACAGGGCACAGATACGCAGTATTTT,CASSRGQGTDTQYF
TRBJ1-5,NA,NA,TRBV28,TGTGCCAGCAGTTTAGTTCAGGGCCGCTATAGCAATCAGCCCCAGCATTTT,CASSLVQGRYSNQPQHF
TRBJ2-1,few,TRBD1,TRBV18,TGTGCCAGCTCACCACAGGGGACAGGGTCAAATGAGCAGTTCTTC,CASSPQGTGSNEQFF
TRBJ2-3,few,NA,TRBV2,TGTGCCAGCAGTTTAGCGGGCACAGATACGCAGTATTTT,CASSLAGTDTQYF
TRBJ2-2,NA,NA,TRBV2,TGTGCCAGCAGTGCCACCGGGGAGCTGTTTTTT,CASSATGELFF
TRBJ2-2,NA,NA,TRBV18,TGTGCCAGCTCACAACAGGGCTCCACCGGGGAGCTGTTTTTT,CASSQQGSTGELFF
TRBJ1-2,once,NA,TRBV7-2,TGTGCCAGCAGCCCCCGGTCCGGGGACTATGGCTACACCTTC,CASSPRSGDYGYTF
TRBJ2-1,NA,NA,TRBV28,TGTGCCAGCAGGTCCGTTACCTACAATGAGCAGTTCTTC,CASRSVTYNEQFF
TRBJ1-5,NA,TRBD1,TRBV29-1,TGCAGCGTTGCTACAGGGGGTAGCAATCAGCCCCAGCATTTT,CSVATGGSNQPQHF
TRBJ1-2,few,TRBD1,TRBV6-5,TGTGCCAGCAGCGGACAGGGAAGTTTGGGCTACACCTTC,CASSGQGSLGYTF
TRBJ1-4,NA,NA,TRBV18,TGTGCCAGCTCACCACGGTCGTTTCAGAATAATGAAAAACTGTTTTTT,CASSPRSFQNNEKLFF